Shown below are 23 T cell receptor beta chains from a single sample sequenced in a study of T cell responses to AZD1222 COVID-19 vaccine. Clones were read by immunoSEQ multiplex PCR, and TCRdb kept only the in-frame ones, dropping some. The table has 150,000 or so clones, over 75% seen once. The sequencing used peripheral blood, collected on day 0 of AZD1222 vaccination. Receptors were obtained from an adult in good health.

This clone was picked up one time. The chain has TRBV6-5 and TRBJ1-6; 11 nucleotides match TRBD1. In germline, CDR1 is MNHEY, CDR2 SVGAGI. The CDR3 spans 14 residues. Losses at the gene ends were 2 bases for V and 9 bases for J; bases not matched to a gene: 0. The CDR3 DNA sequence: TGTGCCAGCAGTTACGGACAGGGGGCTTCACCCCTCCACTTT. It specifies CASSYGQGASPLHF.

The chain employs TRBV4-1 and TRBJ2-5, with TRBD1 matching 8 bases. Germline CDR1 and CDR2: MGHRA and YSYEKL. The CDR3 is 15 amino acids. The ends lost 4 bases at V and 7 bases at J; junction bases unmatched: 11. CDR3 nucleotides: TGCGCCAGCAGCCCTCGGACAGGGATGTCGGGGACCCAGTACTTC. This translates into CASSPRTGMSGTQYF.

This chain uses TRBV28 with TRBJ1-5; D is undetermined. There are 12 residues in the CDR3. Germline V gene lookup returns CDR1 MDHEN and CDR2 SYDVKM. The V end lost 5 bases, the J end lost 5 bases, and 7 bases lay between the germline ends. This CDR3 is CASSLEHQPQHF. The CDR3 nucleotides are TGTGCCAGCAGTCTTGAACATCAGCCCCAGCATTTT.

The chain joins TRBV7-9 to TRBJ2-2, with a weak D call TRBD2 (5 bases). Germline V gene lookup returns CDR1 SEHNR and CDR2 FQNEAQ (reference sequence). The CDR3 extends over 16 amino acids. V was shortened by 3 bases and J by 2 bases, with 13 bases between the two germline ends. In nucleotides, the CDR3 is TGTGCCAGCAGCTTGGAGGACTTAGTTAACACCGGGGAGCTGTTTTTT. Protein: CASSLEDLVNTGELFF.

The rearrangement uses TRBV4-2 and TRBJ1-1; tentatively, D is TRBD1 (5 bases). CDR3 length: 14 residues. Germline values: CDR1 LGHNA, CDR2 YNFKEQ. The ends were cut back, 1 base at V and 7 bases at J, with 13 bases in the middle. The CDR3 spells CASSQVRQGGEAFF. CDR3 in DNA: TGTGCCAGCAGCCAAGTTCGGCAGGGTGGTGAAGCTTTCTTT.

The CDR3 sequence is CASSQEVGLAWDTQYF. The CDR3 DNA is TGCGCCAGCAGCCAAGAAGTAGGACTAGCGTGGGATACGCAGTATTTT. V usage is TRBV4-3 and J usage is TRBJ2-3; 9 bases align to TRBD2. The CDR3 length is 16 residues. The V segment lost 0 bases and the J segment 6 bases; nucleotides outside the gene matches: 7. CDR1 LGHNA and CDR2 YSLEER come from the germline V gene.

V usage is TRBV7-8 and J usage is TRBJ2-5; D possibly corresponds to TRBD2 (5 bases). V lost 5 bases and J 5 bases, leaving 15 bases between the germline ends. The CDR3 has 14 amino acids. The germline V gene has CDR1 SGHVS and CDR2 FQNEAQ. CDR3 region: CASSQARERETQYF. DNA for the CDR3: TGTGCCAGCAGCCAGGCGAGGGAGCGGGAGACCCAGTACTTC.

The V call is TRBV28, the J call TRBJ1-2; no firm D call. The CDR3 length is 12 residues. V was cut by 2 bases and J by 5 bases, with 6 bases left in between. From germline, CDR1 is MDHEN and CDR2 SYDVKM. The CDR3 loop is CASSLPMYGYTF. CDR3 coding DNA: TGTGCCAGCAGTTTACCCATGTATGGCTACACCTTC.

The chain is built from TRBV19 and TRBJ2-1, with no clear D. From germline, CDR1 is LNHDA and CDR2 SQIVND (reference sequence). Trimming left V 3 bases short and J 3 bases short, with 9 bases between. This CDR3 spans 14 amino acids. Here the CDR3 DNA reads TGTGCCAGTAGTATCGATTTTGGCTACAATGAGCAGTTCTTC. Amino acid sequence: CASSIDFGYNEQFF.

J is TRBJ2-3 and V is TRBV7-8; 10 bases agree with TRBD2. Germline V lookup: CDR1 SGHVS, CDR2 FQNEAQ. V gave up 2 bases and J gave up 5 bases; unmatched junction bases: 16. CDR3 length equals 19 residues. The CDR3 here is CASSLIKREGSMWVDTQYF. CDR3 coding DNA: TGTGCCAGCAGCTTAATCAAGCGGGAGGGGTCCATGTGGGTAGATACGCAGTATTTT.

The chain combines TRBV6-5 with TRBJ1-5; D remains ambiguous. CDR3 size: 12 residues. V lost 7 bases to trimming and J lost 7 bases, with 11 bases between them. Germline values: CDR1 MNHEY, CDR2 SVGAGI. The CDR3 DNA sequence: TGTGCCAGCACAAATGACGGGCAGCCCCAGCATTTT. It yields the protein CASTNDGQPQHF.

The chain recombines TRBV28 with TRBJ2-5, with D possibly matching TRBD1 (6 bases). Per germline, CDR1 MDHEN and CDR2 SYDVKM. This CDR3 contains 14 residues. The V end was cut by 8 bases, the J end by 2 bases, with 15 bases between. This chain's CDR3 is CASALGDNQETQYF. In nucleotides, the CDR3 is TGTGCCAGCGCATTGGGGGACAATCAAGAGACCCAGTACTTC.

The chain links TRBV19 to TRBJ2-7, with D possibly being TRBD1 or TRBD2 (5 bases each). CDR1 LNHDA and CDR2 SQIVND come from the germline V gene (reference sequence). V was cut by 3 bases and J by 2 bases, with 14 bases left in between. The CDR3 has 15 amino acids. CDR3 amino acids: CASSIGAGTTYEQYF. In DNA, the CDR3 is TGTGCCAGTAGTATCGGGGCAGGGACCACCTACGAGCAGTACTTC.

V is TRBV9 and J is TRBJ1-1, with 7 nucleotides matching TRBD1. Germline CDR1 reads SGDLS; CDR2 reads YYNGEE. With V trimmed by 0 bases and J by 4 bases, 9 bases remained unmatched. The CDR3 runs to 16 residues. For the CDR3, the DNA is TGTGCCAGCAGCGTAGGAGGGGGCGCGGGGAGCACTGAAGCTTTCTTT. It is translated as CASSVGGGAGSTEAFF.

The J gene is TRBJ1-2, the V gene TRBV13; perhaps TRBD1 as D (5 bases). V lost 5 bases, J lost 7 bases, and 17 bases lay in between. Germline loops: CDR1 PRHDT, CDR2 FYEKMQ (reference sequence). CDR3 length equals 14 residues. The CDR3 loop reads CASSPRQTDGGYTF. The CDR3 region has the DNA TGTGCCAGCAGCCCGCGACAGACCGACGGTGGCTACACCTTC.

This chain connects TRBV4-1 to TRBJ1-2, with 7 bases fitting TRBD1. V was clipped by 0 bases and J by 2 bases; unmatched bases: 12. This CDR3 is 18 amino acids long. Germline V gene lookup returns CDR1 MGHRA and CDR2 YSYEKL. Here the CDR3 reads CASSQEGVGQYRNYGYTF. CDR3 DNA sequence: TGCGCCAGCAGCCAAGAAGGGGTGGGACAGTACAGAAACTATGGCTACACCTTC.

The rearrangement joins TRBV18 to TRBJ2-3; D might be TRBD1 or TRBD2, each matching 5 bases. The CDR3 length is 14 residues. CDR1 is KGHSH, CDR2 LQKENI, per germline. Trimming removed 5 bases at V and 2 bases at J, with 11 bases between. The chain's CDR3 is CASSAGTNTDTQYF. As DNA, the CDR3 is TGTGCCAGCTCAGCTGGGACCAACACAGATACGCAGTATTTT.

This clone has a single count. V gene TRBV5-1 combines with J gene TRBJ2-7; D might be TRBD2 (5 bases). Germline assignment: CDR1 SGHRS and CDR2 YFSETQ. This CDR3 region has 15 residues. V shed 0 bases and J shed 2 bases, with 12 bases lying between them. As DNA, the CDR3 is TGCGCCAGCAGCTTGGGTAGCGCGACTACCTACGAGCAGTACTTC. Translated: CASSLGSATTYEQYF.

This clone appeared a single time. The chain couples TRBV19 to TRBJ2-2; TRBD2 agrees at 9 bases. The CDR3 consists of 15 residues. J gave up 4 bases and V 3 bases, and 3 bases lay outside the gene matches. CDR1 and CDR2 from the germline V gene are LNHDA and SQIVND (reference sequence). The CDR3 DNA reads TGTGCCAGTAGTATTGTACTAGCGGGCACCGGGGAGCTGTTTTTT. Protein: CASSIVLAGTGELFF.

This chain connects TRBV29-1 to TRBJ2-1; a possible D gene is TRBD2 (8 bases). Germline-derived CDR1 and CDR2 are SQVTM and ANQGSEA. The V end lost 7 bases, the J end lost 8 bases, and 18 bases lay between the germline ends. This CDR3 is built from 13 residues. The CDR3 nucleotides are TGCAGCGCTTACAGGGGACTAGGGGATGAGCAGTTCTTC. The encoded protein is CSAYRGLGDEQFF.

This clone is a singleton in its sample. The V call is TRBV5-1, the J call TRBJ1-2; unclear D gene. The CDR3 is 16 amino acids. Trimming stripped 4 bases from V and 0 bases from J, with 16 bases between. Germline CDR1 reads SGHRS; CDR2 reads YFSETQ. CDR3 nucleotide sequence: TGCGCCAGCAGCACCCTCCCTAGGCCAGCTAACTATGGCTACACCTTC. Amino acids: CASSTLPRPANYGYTF.

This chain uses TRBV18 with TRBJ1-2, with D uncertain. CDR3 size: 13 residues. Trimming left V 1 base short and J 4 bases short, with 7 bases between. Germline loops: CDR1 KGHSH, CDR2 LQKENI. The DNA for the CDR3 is TGTGCCAGCTCACCACGGGAGGGCTATGGCTACACCTTC. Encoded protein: CASSPREGYGYTF.

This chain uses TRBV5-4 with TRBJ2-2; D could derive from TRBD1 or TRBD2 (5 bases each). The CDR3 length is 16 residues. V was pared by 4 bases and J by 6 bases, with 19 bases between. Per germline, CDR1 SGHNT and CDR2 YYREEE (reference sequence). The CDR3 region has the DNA TGTGCCAGCAGCCCGAGGGCAGGGTCTGCGCCCGGGGAGCTGTTTTTT. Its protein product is CASSPRAGSAPGELFF.